This TCR beta chain derives from a study of Graves' ophthalmopathy and Graves' hyperthyroidism. Study-wide findings and caveats: From stable hyperthyroidism, ophthalmopathy was separated by a 13-signature model with about 88% sensitivity and around 80% specificity.

Amplification targeted the TCR beta CDR3 regions, with RNA transcripts as the source material. The first round was an RT-PCR with HTBI primers, and the second round was a multiplex PCR. TCRdb processed the multiplex PCR reads anew with MiXCR; each CDR3 protein has one entry. The sample lists around 1,000,000 distinct CDR3 sequences, approximately 35% occurring once. The CDR3 has 13 residues. Germline CDR1 SGDLS, CDR2 YYNGEE. Trimming removed 1 base from V and 3 bases from J, with 6 bases in between. As regards this clonotype: What it binds is unknown.

Sequenced material: peripheral blood or thyroid tissue (not recorded which). The V call is TRBV9, the J call TRBJ2-3; D is uncertain. The TCR originated in an adult man with Graves' hyperthyroidism. The CDR3 sequence: CASSVLQTDTQYF. The CDR3 coding sequence is TGTGCCAGCAGCGTACTCCAAACAGATACGCAGTATTTT.